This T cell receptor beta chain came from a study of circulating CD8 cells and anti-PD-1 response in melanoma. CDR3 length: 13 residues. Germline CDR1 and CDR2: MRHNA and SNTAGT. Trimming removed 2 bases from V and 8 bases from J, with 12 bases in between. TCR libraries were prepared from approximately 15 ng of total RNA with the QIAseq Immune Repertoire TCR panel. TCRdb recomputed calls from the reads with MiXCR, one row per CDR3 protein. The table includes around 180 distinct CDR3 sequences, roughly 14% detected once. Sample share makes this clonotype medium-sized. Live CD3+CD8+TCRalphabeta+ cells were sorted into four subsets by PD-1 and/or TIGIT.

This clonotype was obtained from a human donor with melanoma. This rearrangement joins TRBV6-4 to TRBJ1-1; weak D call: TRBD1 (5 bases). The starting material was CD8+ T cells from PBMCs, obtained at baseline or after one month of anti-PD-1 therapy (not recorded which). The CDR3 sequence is CASSDGAAGEAFF. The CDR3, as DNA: TGTGCCAGCAGTGACGGGGCCGCAGGGGAAGCTTTCTTT.